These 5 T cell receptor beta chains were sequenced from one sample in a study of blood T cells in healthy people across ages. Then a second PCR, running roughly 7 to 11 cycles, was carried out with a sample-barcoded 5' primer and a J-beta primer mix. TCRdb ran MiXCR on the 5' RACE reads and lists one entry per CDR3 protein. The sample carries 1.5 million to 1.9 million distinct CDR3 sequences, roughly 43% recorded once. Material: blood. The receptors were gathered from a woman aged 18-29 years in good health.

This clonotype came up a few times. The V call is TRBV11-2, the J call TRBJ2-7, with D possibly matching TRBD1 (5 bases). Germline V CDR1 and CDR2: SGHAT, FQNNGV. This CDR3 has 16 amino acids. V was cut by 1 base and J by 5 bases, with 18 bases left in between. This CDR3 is CASSLVFWGAWNEQYF. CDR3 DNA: TGTGCCAGCAGCTTAGTATTCTGGGGCGCTTGGAACGAGCAGTACTTC.

The CDR3 loop reads CASSFSRLAGSTDTQYF. CDR3 nucleotide sequence: TGTGCCAGCAGTTTCAGTAGACTAGCGGGGAGCACAGATACGCAGTATTTT. The chain recombines TRBV27 with TRBJ2-3; 11 bases fit TRBD2. The CDR3 sequence is 17 residues long. V gave up 3 bases and J gave up 0 bases; unmatched junction bases: 5. The germline V gene has CDR1 MNHEY and CDR2 SMNVEV (reference sequence).

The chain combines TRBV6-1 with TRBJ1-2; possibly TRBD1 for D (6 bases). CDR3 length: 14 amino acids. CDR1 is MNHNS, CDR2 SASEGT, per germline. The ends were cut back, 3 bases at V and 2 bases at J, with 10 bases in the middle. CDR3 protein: CASSDADSNYGYTF. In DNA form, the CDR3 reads TGTGCCAGCAGTGACGCGGACAGCAACTATGGCTACACCTTC.

The CDR3 sequence is CASSPIREYEQYF. CDR3 in DNA: TGTGCCAGCAGCCCCATTAGGGAATACGAGCAGTACTTC. The chain joins TRBV11-2 to TRBJ2-7; D is unclear. CDR3 length: 13 residues. Deletions cut 5 bases from V and 4 bases from J, with 12 bases between. Germline CDR1 reads SGHAT; CDR2 reads FQNNGV.

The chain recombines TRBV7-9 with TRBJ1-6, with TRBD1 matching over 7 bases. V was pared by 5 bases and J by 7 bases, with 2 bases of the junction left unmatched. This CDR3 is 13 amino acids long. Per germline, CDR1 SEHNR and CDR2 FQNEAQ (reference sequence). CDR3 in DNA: TGTGCCAGCAGCAAGGGACAGAATTCACCCCTCCACTTT. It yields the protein CASSKGQNSPLHF.